The 5 T cell receptor beta chains below come from one sample, sequenced in a study of T cells in Graves' hyperthyroidism and ophthalmopathy. The CDR3 regions of TCR beta were amplified from RNA transcripts. An initial round of RT-PCR targeting the TCR CDR3 relied on the HTBI primer set. A single record per CDR3 protein comes from TCRdb applying MiXCR to the multiplex PCR reads. The sample has about 600,000 distinct CDR3 sequences; around 13% are singletons. Input material: blood. These receptors originate from a woman between 50 and 59 years old with Graves' ophthalmopathy.

This clonotype was seen repeatedly, ten times or more. The rearrangement links TRBV12-3 or TRBV12-4 to TRBJ2-5, with TRBD2 matching over 9 bases. The CDR3 length is 14 residues. J gave up 5 bases and V 5 bases, and 6 bases lay outside the gene matches. The CDR3 region has the DNA TGTGCCAGCAGTGGAGCGGGAGGCTACGAGACCCAGTACTTC. Amino acid sequence: CASSGAGGYETQYF.

The chain couples TRBV18 to TRBJ2-7; D is unclear. Trimming cost V 8 bases and J 0 bases, with 17 bases left between them. Germline V gene lookup returns CDR1 KGHSH and CDR2 LQKENI. CDR3 length: 15 residues. CDR3 amino acids: CASTKGTEASYEQYF. DNA for the CDR3: TGTGCCAGCACAAAAGGAACAGAGGCCTCCTACGAGCAGTACTTC. Complete variable domain (other parts from reference TRBV18 and TRBJ2-7): NAGVMQNPRHLVRRRGQEARLRCSPMKGHSHVYWYRQLPEEGLKFMVYLQKENIIDESGMPKERFSAEFPKEGPSILRIQQVVRGDSAAYFCASTKGTEASYEQYFGPGTRLTVT.

The sample holds many counts of this clonotype. The rearrangement joins TRBV4-1 to TRBJ2-7; 9 nucleotides line up with TRBD2. Germline CDR1 is MGHRA and CDR2 is YSYEKL. Trimming removed 1 base from V and 3 bases from J; junction bases left unmatched: 4. The CDR3 covers 15 residues. CDR3 region: CASSQALAGNYEQYF. Here the CDR3 DNA reads TGCGCCAGCAGCCAAGCTCTAGCGGGGAACTACGAGCAGTACTTC.

This clonotype was found many times. CDR3 protein: CASSARQRANTGELFF. The DNA for the CDR3 is TGTGCCAGCAGCGCTCGACAGCGCGCGAACACCGGGGAGCTGTTTTTT. This chain joins TRBV9 and TRBJ2-2, with D perhaps matching TRBD1 (5 bases). Germline V gives CDR1 SGDLS, CDR2 YYNGEE. Trimming took off 3 bases at V and 0 bases at J, with 12 bases between the two ends. The CDR3 has 16 amino acids.

This clonotype appeared many times. The J gene is TRBJ2-1, the V gene TRBV7-2; 7 bases match TRBD2. The CDR3 runs 14 residues. Germline V gives CDR1 SGHTA, CDR2 FQGNSA. Trimming took 6 bases from V and 8 from J; bases not matched to a gene: 10. Here the CDR3 reads CASSRSSGGDEQFF. CDR3 nucleotide sequence: TGTGCCAGCAGTAGGTCTAGCGGAGGGGATGAGCAGTTCTTC.